The 24 T cell receptor beta chains below were found in one sample sequenced in a study of T cells in Graves' hyperthyroidism and ophthalmopathy. TCR beta CDR3 regions were amplified from RNA transcripts. The study used the HTBI primer set for a first-round RT-PCR of the TCR CDR3. TCRdb redid the calling of the multiplex PCR reads with MiXCR, one entry per CDR3 protein. The sample lists 450,000 to 700,000 distinct CDR3 sequences, roughly 46% occurring once. Sequences were obtained from peripheral blood or thyroid tissue (not recorded which). The receptor set was obtained from an adult woman with Graves' disease, either hyperthyroidism or ophthalmopathy (not recorded which).

This clonotype was picked up a small number of times. V gene TRBV28 combines with J gene TRBJ1-1; D unclear. The CDR3 loop spans 15 amino acids. Trimming cost V 5 bases and J 1 base, with 14 bases left between them. Germline assignment: CDR1 MDHEN and CDR2 SYDVKM. As DNA, the CDR3 is TGTGCCAGCAGTCTCCCCGGTAGAGGGAACACTGAAGCTTTCTTT. It encodes CASSLPGRGNTEAFF.

V gene TRBV12-3 or TRBV12-4 combines with J gene TRBJ1-5, with D unclear. V gave up 7 bases and J gave up 0 bases, with 19 bases separating them. The CDR3 is 17 residues long. This CDR3 reads CASMPDSLIYSNQPQHF. The CDR3 DNA sequence: TGTGCCAGCATGCCGGACTCACTGATTTATAGCAATCAGCCCCAGCATTTT.

The CDR3 region is CSVDTLTATNYGYTF. CDR3 coding DNA: TGCAGCGTTGATACTCTTACCGCGACGAACTATGGCTACACCTTC. The rearrangement joins TRBV29-1 to TRBJ1-2; D is uncertain. The CDR3 is made up of 15 amino acids. Germline CDR1 SQVTM, CDR2 ANQGSEA. Deletions cut 3 bases from V and 2 bases from J, with 16 bases between. Full variable domain (rest looked up from reference TRBV29-1 and TRBJ1-2): SAVISQKPSRDICQRGTSLTIQCQVDSQVTMMFWYRQQPGQSLTLIATANQGSEATYESGFVIDKFPISRPNLTFSTLTVSNMSPEDSSIYLCSVDTLTATNYGYTFGSGTRLTVV.

This clonotype has ten or more counts. V is TRBV19 and J is TRBJ2-7, with 8 positions matching TRBD1. The V gene end was trimmed by 1 base and the J gene end by 3 bases; junction bases not matched to a gene: 5. The CDR3 runs 15 residues. Germline CDR1 and CDR2: LNHDA and SQIVND (reference sequence). CDR3 in amino acids: CASSIGRTGIYEQYF. CDR3 in DNA: TGTGCCAGTAGTATAGGTCGGACAGGGATCTACGAGCAGTACTTC.

This sequence joins TRBV10-2 and TRBJ1-5, with no clear D. Deletions cut 6 bases from V and 6 bases from J, with 15 bases between. Germline V gene sequence: CDR1 WSHSY, CDR2 SAAADI. CDR3 length equals 14 residues. The CDR3 DNA is TGCGCCAGCAGCCGCACGGGTACAACTCAGCCCCAGCATTTT. It encodes CASSRTGTTQPQHF.

The sample holds many counts of this clonotype. The chain's CDR3 is CASRREGAARGEKLFF. CDR3 nucleotide sequence: TGTGCTTCGCGTCGGGAGGGGGCGGCTAGAGGCGAAAAACTGTTTTTT. This chain uses TRBV7-9 with TRBJ1-4; TRBD1 aligns across 7 bases. Germline V CDR1 and CDR2: SEHNR, FQNEAQ (reference sequence). The CDR3 is 16 residues long.

This clonotype has a count of ten or more. This chain's CDR3 is CASSLAFGTSTYEQYF. In DNA, the CDR3 is TGTGCCAGCAGCTTAGCGTTCGGGACTAGTACCTACGAGCAGTACTTC. The chain couples TRBV7-2 to TRBJ2-7, with TRBD2 matching over 8 bases. The CDR3 contains 16 residues. CDR1 SGHTA and CDR2 FQGNSA come from the germline V gene. Trimming cost V 0 bases and J 2 bases; bases outside gene matches: 6.

This clonotype was counted a few times. This chain connects TRBV7-9 to TRBJ1-5, with 8 bases lining up with TRBD1. Losses at the gene ends were 5 bases for V and 11 bases for J; bases not matched to a gene: 2. CDR3 length equals 11 residues. CDR1 and CDR2 from the germline V gene are SEHNR and FQNEAQ (reference sequence). In DNA form, the CDR3 reads TGTGCCAGCAGCACACAGGGGGCCCAGCATTTT. Translating it yields CASSTQGAQHF.

This clonotype appeared a few times. The gene calls are TRBV4-1 and TRBJ1-2; tentatively, D is TRBD1 (5 bases). The CDR3 is 13 amino acids. Germline CDR1 reads MGHRA; CDR2 reads YSYEKL. V lost 0 bases and J 8 bases, leaving 10 bases between the germline ends. CDR3 nucleotides: TGCGCCAGCAGCCAAGATCGGGGGGGAGGCTACACCTTC. Translated: CASSQDRGGGYTF.

The V and J genes are TRBV19 and TRBJ2-2; TRBD1 aligns across 9 bases. This CDR3 has 16 amino acids. The V gene's germline CDR1 is LNHDA and CDR2 SQIVND (reference sequence). V lost 1 base to trimming and J lost 7 bases; unmatched junction nucleotides: 7. The CDR3 spells CASSIVYRDRDGELFF. CDR3 DNA sequence: TGTGCCAGTAGTATAGTTTACCGGGACAGGGACGGGGAGCTGTTTTTT.

The V call is TRBV20-1, the J call TRBJ2-5; 7 bases are shared with TRBD1. With V trimmed by 0 bases and J by 5 bases, 6 bases remained unmatched. Germline CDR1 and CDR2: DFQATT and SNEGSKA (reference sequence). There are 14 residues in the CDR3. The CDR3 nucleotides are TGCAGTGCTAGAGATCAACAGGGGCGGGAGACCCAGTACTTC. This translates into CSARDQQGRETQYF.

This clonotype was observed at least ten times. V gene TRBV4-2 combines with J gene TRBJ2-2; D is ambiguous. The CDR3 totals 15 residues. Germline V lookup: CDR1 LGHNA, CDR2 YNFKEQ. Trimming removed 0 bases at V and 7 bases at J, with 12 bases between. The CDR3 coding sequence is TGTGCCAGCAGCCAAGACGGCAGTTCTGGCGGGGAGCTGTTTTTT. Its translation: CASSQDGSSGGELFF.

The V call is TRBV2, the J call TRBJ1-5, with 8 bases that match TRBD1. Trimming at V came to 5 bases and at J to 5 bases, leaving 5 bases not matched to a gene. This CDR3 is 14 amino acids long. Germline-derived CDR1 and CDR2 are SNHLY and FYNNEI. CDR3 in DNA: TGTGCCAGCAGTCAACAGGGGGTCGATCAGCCCCAGCATTTT. Protein product: CASSQQGVDQPQHF.

This chain uses TRBV28 with TRBJ2-7; either TRBD1 or TRBD2 may supply D (6 bases each). The CDR3 totals 15 residues. Per the germline V gene, CDR1 is MDHEN and CDR2 is SYDVKM. V was cut by 6 bases and J by 0 bases, with 15 bases left in between. The chain's CDR3 is CASRPAGGPSYEQYF. CDR3 sequence (DNA): TGTGCCAGCAGACCTGCCGGGGGCCCCTCCTACGAGCAGTACTTC.

V and J are TRBV11-2 and TRBJ2-5; D uncertain. With 0 bases removed from V and 7 bases from J, the gap between germline ends came to 9 bases. The CDR3 runs 13 residues. Germline-derived CDR1 and CDR2 are SGHAT and FQNNGV. The CDR3: CASSLDYIGTQYF. In DNA form, the CDR3 reads TGTGCCAGCAGCTTAGATTATATTGGGACCCAGTACTTC.

The gene calls are TRBV15 and TRBJ2-5, with D possibly TRBD1 on 6 matching bases. Germline V gene sequence: CDR1 LNHNV, CDR2 YYDKDF (reference sequence). CDR3 length: 14 amino acids. The V and J ends lost 3 bases and 9 bases respectively, with 17 bases between them. CDR3 amino acids: CATSSRDTGQPQYF. As DNA, the CDR3 is TGTGCCACCAGCAGCCGGGACACGGGTCAGCCCCAGTACTTC.

This clonotype has at least ten counts. The chain employs TRBV2 and TRBJ1-1; TRBD1 matches at 7 bases. Looked up from germline, CDR1 is SNHLY and CDR2 is FYNNEI. Losses at the gene ends were 7 bases for V and 3 bases for J; bases not matched to a gene: 8. The CDR3 length is 14 residues. CDR3 bases: TGTGCCAGCAATTCAGGGGGAGGTTACACTGAAGCTTTCTTT. Translation: CASNSGGGYTEAFF.

This clonotype was found many times. The J gene is TRBJ1-1, the V gene TRBV4-1; D unclear. CDR3 length: 15 residues. The V gene lost 0 bases and the J gene lost 2 bases, with 10 bases spanning the gap. The V gene's germline CDR1 is MGHRA and CDR2 YSYEKL. The CDR3 reads CASSQDARPNTEAFF. The CDR3 nucleotides are TGCGCCAGCAGCCAAGATGCGAGACCTAACACTGAAGCTTTCTTT.

The chain carries TRBV20-1 and TRBJ1-5; 8 bases align to TRBD1. With 3 bases clipped from V and 3 bases from J, the junction kept 7 bases outside the gene matches. The CDR3 sequence is 15 residues long. The germline V gene encodes CDR1 DFQATT and CDR2 SNEGSKA (reference sequence). CDR3 DNA sequence: TGCAGTGCTAGTGGTAACAGGGGGATCAATCAGCCCCAGCATTTT. This translates into CSASGNRGINQPQHF.

This clonotype occurred many times. The rearrangement uses TRBV7-9 and TRBJ1-4; D is unclear. This CDR3 spans 15 amino acids. Germline lookup yields CDR1 SEHNR and CDR2 FQNEAQ (reference sequence). V was pared by 3 bases and J by 0 bases, with 8 bases between. In DNA form, the CDR3 reads TGTGCCAGCAGCTTTGGAGTTACAACTAATGAAAAACTGTTTTTT. Translated, it gives CASSFGVTTNEKLFF.

The chain has TRBV5-6 and TRBJ1-4; D is undetermined. This CDR3 is 13 amino acids long. Trimming took 2 bases from V and 7 from J, leaving 9 bases between them. Germline V gene sequence: CDR1 SGHDT, CDR2 YYEEEE. The CDR3 here is CASSFAKTEKLFF. CDR3 nucleotide sequence: TGTGCCAGCAGCTTCGCGAAGACTGAAAAACTGTTTTTT.

Ten or more counts support this clonotype. The V call is TRBV20-1, the J call TRBJ1-5; perhaps TRBD1 as D (6 bases). The CDR3 is made up of 15 amino acids. Trimming cost V 2 bases and J 4 bases, with 15 bases left between them. Germline V gives CDR1 DFQATT, CDR2 SNEGSKA (reference sequence). The CDR3 loop reads CSARPSGQLNQPQHF. CDR3 nucleotide sequence: TGCAGTGCTAGACCTTCTGGACAGCTTAATCAGCCCCAGCATTTT.

This sequence joins TRBV6-2 or TRBV6-3 and TRBJ2-7, with 10 bases aligning to TRBD2. Losses at the gene ends were 6 bases for V and 7 bases for J; bases not matched to a gene: 15. CDR1 is MNHEY and CDR2 is SVGEGT in the germline V gene. There are 16 residues in the CDR3. CDR3 in amino acids: CASSSAGPAGGQEQYF. CDR3 nucleotide sequence: TGTGCCAGCAGCTCCGCCGGGCCAGCGGGAGGGCAAGAGCAGTACTTC.

A single count supports this clonotype. This chain joins TRBV7-2 and TRBJ1-1, with D unresolved. In germline, CDR1 is SGHTA, CDR2 FQGNSA. The CDR3 contains 13 residues. V lost 6 bases and J 0 bases, leaving 8 bases between the germline ends. The CDR3 is CASRLTLNTEAFF. The DNA of the CDR3 is TGTGCCAGCAGATTAACGCTGAACACTGAAGCTTTCTTT.